This is a list of T cell receptor beta chains from one sample in a study of regulatory T cells in long-lasting Graves disease. TCRdb reanalysed the multiplex PCR reads using MiXCR and keeps one entry per CDR3 protein. This table has 600,000 to 800,000 distinct CDR3 sequences, around 32% appearing once. Material: peripheral blood mononuclear cells (PBMCs), obtained when the disease was refractory, from a patient treated with antithyroid drugs. These TCRs come from a female donor with Graves disease. Each CDR3 is given with its conserved first and last residue.

V | CDR3
TRBV20-1 | CSARDMKGREYEQYF
TRBV5-1 | CASSLALAGGQETQYF
TRBV30 | CAWTAFRQVANYGYTF
TRBV30 | CAWSGSYGYTF
TRBV6-1 | CASSLAGGYDTGELFF
TRBV5-1 | CASSLRSSGNDEQYF
TRBV29-1 | CSGSPRSELFF
TRBV28 | CASSGGRGGSPLHF
TRBV6-5 | CASSYFPPLATKNIQYF
TRBV3-1 | CASSRPSRNTEAFF
TRBV7-3 | CASSPIAGAVEQYF
TRBV11-2 | CASSSTGTGLGQPQHF
TRBV10-3 | CAISRLAGGSHDGELFF
TRBV28 | CASSFPTPNTEAFF
TRBV29-1 | CSVEGVSGSYEQYF
TRBV6-1 | CASRPQIFSNQPQHF
TRBV12-3/TRBV12-4 | CASSLRTSGTGYDEQYF
TRBV6-1 | CASISSTGTGYRQPQHF
TRBV20-1 | CSAREDTTYEQYF
TRBV5-1 | CASSSGDRLNYGYTF
TRBV27 | CASSSAGVGLGETQYF